This T cell receptor (beta chain) is drawn from a study of blood T cell repertoires in COVID-19. Background on the study: COVID-19 samples from acute and convalescent phases originated in the United States, Italy and Spain. PBMCs, B-cell-depleted T cells, or T cells provided the cDNA or gDNA that made up the material.

Source study methods: Amplification with reference gene primers provided the estimates of nucleated cell counts. The table came from immunoSEQ multiplex PCR; TCRdb's copy has only in-frame clones and leaves some out. The D gene and trimming were derived from the DNA, and the V and J assignments and clone size from that table. The repertoire includes about 280,000 clones, roughly 88% of them detected once, and over 8% sits in the top ten. CDR3 length: 15 amino acids. Losses at the gene ends were 7 bases for V and 2 bases for J; bases not matched to a gene: 9. CDR1 and CDR2 (germline): MNHEY, SVGAGI. What was sequenced was peripheral blood. The rearrangement links TRBV6-5 to TRBJ2-3; the match to TRBD1 covers 7 bases. The source of this sequence is a man younger than 35 with active or convalescent COVID-19. The CDR3 region is CASMGEGQNTDTQYF. CDR3 nucleotides: TGTGCCAGCATGGGTGAGGGACAGAACACAGATACGCAGTATTTT.